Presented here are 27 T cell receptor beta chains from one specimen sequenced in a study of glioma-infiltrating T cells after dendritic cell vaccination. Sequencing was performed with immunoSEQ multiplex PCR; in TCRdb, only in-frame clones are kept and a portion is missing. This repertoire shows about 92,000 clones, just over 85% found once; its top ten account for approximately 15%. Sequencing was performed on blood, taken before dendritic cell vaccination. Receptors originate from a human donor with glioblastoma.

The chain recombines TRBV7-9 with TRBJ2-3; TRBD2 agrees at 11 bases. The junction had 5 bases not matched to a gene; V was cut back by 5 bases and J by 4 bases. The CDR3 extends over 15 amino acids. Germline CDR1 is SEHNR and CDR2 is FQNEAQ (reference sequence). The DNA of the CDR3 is TGTGCCAGCAGCCCGACTAGCGGGAACGCAGATACGCAGTATTTT. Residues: CASSPTSGNADTQYF.

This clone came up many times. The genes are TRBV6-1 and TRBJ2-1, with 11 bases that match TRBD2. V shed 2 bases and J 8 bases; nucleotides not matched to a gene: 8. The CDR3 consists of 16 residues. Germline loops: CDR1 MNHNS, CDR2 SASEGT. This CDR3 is CASSEWIAGGPHEQFF. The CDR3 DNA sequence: TGTGCCAGCAGTGAATGGATAGCGGGAGGGCCGCATGAGCAGTTCTTC.

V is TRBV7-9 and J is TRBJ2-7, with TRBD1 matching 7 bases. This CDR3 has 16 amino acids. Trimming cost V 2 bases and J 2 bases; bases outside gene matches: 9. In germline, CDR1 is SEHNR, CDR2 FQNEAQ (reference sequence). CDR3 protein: CASSLFPGTETYEQYF. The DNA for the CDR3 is TGTGCCAGCAGCTTATTTCCCGGGACAGAAACCTACGAGCAGTACTTC.

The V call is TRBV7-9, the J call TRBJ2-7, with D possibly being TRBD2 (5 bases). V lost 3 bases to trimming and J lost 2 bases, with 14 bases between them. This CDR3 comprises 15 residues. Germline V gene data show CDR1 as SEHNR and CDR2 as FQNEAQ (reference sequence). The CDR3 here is CASSLESGTTYEQYF. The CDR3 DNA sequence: TGTGCCAGCAGCTTGGAGAGCGGAACAACCTACGAGCAGTACTTC.

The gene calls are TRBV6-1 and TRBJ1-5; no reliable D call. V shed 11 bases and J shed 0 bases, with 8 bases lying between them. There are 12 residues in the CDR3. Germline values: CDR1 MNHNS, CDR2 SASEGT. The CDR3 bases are TGTGCCGACGGAGATAGCAATCAGCCCCAGCATTTT. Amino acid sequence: CADGDSNQPQHF.

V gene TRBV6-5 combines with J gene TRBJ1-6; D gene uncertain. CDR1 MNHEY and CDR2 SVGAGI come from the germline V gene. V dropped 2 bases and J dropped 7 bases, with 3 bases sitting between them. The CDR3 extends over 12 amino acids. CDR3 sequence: CASSYLNSPLHF. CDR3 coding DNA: TGTGCCAGCAGTTACCTGAATTCACCCCTCCACTTT.

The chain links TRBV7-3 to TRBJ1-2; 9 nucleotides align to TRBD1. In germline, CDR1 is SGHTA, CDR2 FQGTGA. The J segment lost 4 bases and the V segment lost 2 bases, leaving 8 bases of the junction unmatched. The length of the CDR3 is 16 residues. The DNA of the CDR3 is TGTGCCAGCAGCTTAGAACCGGGACAGGGACTCTATGGCTACACCTTC. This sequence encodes CASSLEPGQGLYGYTF.

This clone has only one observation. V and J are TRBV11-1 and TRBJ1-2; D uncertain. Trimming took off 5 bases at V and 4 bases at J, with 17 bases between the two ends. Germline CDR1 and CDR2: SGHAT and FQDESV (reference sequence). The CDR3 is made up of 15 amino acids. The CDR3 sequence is CASSPRREASYGYTF. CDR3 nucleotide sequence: TGTGCCAGCAGCCCCCGGCGGGAGGCCTCCTATGGCTACACCTTC.

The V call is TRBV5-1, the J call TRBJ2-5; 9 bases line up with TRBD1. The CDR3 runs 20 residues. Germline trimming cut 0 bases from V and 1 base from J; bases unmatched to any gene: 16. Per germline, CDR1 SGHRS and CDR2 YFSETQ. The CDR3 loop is CASSLATGGSKGGPQETQYF. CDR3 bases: TGCGCCAGCAGCTTGGCAACAGGGGGCTCTAAAGGGGGCCCCCAAGAGACCCAGTACTTC.

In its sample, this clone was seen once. The CDR3: CASSLAGGINEQFF. DNA of the CDR3: TGTGCCAGCAGCTTGGCGGGGGGTATCAATGAGCAGTTCTTC. The chain is built from TRBV7-3 and TRBJ2-1; TRBD2 agrees at 8 bases. Germline lookup yields CDR1 SGHTA and CDR2 FQGTGA. The CDR3 runs to 14 residues. The J segment lost 6 bases and the V segment lost 3 bases, leaving 4 bases of the junction unmatched.

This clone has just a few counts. The CDR3 DNA is TGTGCCAGCACCAGGGCGGCGGGAGCTTACACAGATACGCAGTATTTT. It specifies CASTRAAGAYTDTQYF. V usage is TRBV27 and J usage is TRBJ2-3; 7 nucleotides line up with TRBD2. The CDR3 loop spans 16 amino acids. Germline V lookup: CDR1 MNHEY, CDR2 SMNVEV (reference sequence). The V and J ends lost 7 bases and 2 bases, in that order; junction bases with no gene match: 12.

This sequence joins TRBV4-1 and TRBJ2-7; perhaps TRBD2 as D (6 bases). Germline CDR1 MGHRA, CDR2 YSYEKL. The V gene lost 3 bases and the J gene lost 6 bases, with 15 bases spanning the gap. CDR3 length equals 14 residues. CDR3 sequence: CASSQPTRTGEQYF. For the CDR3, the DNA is TGCGCCAGCAGCCAGCCGACTAGAACCGGCGAGCAGTACTTC.

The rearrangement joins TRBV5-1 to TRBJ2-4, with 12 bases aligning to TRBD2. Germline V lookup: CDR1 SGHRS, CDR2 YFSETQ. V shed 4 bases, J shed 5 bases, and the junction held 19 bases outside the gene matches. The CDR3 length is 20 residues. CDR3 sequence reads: CASSPTFRGLAGGQQNIQYF. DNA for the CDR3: TGCGCCAGCAGCCCTACCTTTCGGGGGCTAGCGGGAGGGCAGCAAAACATTCAGTACTTC.

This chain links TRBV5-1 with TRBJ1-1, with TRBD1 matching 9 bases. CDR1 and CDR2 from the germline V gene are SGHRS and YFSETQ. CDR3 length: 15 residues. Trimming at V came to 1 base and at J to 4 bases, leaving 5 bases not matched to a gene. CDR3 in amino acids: CASSLYRGRGTEAFF. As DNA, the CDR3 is TGCGCCAGCAGCTTGTACAGGGGGCGAGGCACTGAAGCTTTCTTT.

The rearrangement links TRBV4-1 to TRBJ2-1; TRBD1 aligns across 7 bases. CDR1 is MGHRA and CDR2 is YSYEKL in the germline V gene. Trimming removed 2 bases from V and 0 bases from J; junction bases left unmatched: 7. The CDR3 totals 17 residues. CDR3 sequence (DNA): TGCGCCAGCAGCCAACCCGGGACAGAAAGCTCCTACAATGAGCAGTTCTTC. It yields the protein CASSQPGTESSYNEQFF.

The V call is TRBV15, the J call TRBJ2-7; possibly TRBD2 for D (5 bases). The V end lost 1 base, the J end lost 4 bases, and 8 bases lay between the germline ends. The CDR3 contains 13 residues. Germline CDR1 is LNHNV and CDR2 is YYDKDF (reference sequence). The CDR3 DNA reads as TGTGCCACCAGCAGAGCCGCGGGTTACGAGCAGTACTTC. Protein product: CATSRAAGYEQYF.

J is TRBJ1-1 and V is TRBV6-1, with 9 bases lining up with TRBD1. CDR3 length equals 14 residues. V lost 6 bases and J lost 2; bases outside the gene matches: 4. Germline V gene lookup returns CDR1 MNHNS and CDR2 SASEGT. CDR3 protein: CASRPGQGNTEAFF. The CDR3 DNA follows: TGTGCCAGCAGGCCGGGACAGGGAAACACTGAAGCTTTCTTT.

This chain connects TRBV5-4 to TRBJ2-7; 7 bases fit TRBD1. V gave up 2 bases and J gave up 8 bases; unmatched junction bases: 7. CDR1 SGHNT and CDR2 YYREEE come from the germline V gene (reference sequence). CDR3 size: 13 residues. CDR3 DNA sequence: TGTGCCAGCAGCTTAGAGGGGGCAAAGAAGCAGTACTTC. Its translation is CASSLEGAKKQYF.

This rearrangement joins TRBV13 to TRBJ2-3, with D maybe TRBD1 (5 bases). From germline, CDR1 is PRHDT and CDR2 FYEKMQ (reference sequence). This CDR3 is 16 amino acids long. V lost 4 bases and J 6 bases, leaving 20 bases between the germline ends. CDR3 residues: CASSSSTGLILDTQYF. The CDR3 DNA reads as TGTGCCAGCAGCTCGAGCACAGGCCTTATCTTGGATACGCAGTATTTT.

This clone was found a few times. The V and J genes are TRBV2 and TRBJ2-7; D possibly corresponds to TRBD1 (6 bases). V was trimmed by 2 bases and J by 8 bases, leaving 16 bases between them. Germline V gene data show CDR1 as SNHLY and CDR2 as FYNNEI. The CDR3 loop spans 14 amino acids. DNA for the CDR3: TGTGCCAGCAGTGAAAGGACACAGGGTTTACAGCAGTACTTC. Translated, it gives CASSERTQGLQQYF.

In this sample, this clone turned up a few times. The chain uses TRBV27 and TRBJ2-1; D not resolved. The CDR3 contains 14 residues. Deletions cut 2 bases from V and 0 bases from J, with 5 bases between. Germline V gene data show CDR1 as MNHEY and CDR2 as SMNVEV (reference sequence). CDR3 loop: CASSLGSSYNEQFF. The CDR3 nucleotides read TGTGCCAGCAGTTTAGGTAGCTCCTACAATGAGCAGTTCTTC.

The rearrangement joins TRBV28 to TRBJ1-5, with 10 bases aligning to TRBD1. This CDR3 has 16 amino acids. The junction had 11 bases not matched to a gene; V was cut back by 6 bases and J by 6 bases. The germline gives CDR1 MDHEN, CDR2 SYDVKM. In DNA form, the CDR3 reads TGTGCCAGCAGATCCGGGACAGGGGTCGGGGCTCAGCCCCAGCATTTT. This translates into CASRSGTGVGAQPQHF. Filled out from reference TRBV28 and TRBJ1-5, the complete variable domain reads DVKVTQSSRYLVKRTGEKVFLECVQDMDHENMFWYRQDPGLGLRLIYFSYDVKMKEKGDIPEGYSVSREKKERFSLILESASTNQTSMYLCASRSGTGVGAQPQHFGDGTRLSIL.

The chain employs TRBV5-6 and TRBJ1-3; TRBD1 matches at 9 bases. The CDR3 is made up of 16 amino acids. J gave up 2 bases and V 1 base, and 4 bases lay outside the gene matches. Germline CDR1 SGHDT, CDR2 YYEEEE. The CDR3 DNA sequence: TGTGCCAGCAGCTTGTCAGGGACAGGGCCTGGAAACACCATATATTTT. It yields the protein CASSLSGTGPGNTIYF.

This chain's CDR3 is CASSPDRGTVYEQYF. CDR3 DNA: TGTGCCAGCAGCCCGGACAGGGGAACTGTGTACGAGCAGTACTTC. V and J are TRBV6-5 and TRBJ2-7, with 9 bases matching TRBD1. There are 15 residues in the CDR3. Germline CDR1 and CDR2: MNHEY and SVGAGI. V lost 6 bases and J lost 4; bases outside the gene matches: 10.

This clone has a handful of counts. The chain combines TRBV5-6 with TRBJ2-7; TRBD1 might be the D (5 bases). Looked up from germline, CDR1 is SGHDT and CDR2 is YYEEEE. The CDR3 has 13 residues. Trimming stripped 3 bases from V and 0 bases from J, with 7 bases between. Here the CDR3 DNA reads TGTGCCAGCAGCTCCGACAGCTCCTACGAGCAGTACTTC. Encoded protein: CASSSDSSYEQYF.

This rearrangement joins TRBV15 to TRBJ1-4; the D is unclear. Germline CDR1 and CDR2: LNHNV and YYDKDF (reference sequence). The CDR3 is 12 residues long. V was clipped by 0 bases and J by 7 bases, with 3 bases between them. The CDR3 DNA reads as TGTGCCACCAGCAGAGATATTGAAAAACTGTTTTTT. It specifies CATSRDIEKLFF.

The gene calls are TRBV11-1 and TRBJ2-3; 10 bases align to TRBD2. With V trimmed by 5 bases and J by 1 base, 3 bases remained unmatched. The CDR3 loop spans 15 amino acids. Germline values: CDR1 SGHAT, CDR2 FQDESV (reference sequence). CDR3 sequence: CASSVLAGGTDTQYF. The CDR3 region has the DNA TGTGCCAGCAGCGTCCTAGCGGGGGGCACAGATACGCAGTATTTT.